This TCR beta chain is from a study of pediatric ulcerative colitis. In the study overall: Disease was pancolitis in several and left-sided in two, histology-confirmed.

Ulcerative colitis patients received no immunosuppressive medication before the diagnostic colonoscopy. Findings and caveats of the study: Clonal expansions reduced rectal repertoire diversity in acute severe colitis. Compared with controls, ulcerative colitis showed greater blood-rectum clone sharing.

This CDR3 has 13 amino acids. Germline CDR1 SGHVS, CDR2 FNYEAQ. V lost 5 bases to trimming and J lost 6 bases, with 11 bases between them. Turning to this clone: Its target is not known.

TCRdb's copy holds only in-frame clones and misses some; the assay was immunoSEQ multiplex PCR. The sample holds around 65,000 clones, 77% seen once. The material sequenced was blood. This TCR was recovered from a boy aged 5-17 years with moderate ulcerative colitis. The chain has TRBV7-6 and TRBJ1-5; TRBD1 might be the D (5 bases). The CDR3 nucleotides read TGTGCCAGCAGCACCGGGGGGTCTCAGCCCCAGCATTTT. Protein product: CASSTGGSQPQHF.